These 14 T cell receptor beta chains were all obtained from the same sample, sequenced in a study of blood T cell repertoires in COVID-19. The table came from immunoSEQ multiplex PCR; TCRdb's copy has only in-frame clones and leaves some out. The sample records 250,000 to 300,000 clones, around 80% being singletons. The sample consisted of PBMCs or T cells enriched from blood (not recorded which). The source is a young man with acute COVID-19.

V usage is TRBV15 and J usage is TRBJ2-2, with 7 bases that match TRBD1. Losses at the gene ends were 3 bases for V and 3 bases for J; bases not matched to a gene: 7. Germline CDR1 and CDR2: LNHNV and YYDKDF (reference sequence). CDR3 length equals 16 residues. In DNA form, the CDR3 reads TGTGCCACCAGCAGTTGGGACAGCCCTGACACCGGGGAGCTGTTTTTT. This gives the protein CATSSWDSPDTGELFF.

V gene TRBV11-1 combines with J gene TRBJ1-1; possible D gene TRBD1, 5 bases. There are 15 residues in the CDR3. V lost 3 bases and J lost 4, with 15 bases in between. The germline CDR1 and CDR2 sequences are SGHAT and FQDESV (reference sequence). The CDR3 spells CASSFQGSFGTEAFF. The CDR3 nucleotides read TGTGCCAGCAGCTTCCAGGGCAGCTTTGGCACTGAAGCTTTCTTT.

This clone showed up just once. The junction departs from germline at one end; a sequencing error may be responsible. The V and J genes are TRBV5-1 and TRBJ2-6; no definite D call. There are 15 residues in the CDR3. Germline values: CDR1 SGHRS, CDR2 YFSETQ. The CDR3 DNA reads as TGTGCCAGCAGCTTGCCCGGCTCTGGGGCCAACGTCCTGACTTTC. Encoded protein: CASSLPGSGANVLTF. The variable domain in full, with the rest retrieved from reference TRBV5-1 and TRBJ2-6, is KAGVTQTPRYLIKTRGQQVTLSCSPISGHRSVSWYQQTPGQGLQFLFEYFSETQRNKGNFPGRFSGRQFSNSRSEMNVSTLELGDSALYLCASSLPGSGANVLTFGAGSRLTVL.

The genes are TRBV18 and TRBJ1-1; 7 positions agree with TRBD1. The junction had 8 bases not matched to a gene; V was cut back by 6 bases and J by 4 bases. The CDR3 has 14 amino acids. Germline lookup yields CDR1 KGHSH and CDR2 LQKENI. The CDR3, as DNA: TGTGCCAGCTCGCTCCAGGGGGGCGGCACTGAAGCTTTCTTT. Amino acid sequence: CASSLQGGGTEAFF.

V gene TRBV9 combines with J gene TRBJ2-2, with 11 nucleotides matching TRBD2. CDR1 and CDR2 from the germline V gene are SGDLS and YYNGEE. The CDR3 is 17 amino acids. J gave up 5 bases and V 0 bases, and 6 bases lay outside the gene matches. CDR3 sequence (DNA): TGTGCCAGCAGCGTAGCGGGTAGCGGGAGGGCGACCGGGGAGCTGTTTTTT. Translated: CASSVAGSGRATGELFF.

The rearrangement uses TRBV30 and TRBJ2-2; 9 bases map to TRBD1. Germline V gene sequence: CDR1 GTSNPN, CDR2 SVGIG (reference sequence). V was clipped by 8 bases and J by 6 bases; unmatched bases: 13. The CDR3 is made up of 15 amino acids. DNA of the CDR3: TGTGCCGGTACAAGGGACAGGGTATCATCCGGGGAGCTGTTTTTT. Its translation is CAGTRDRVSSGELFF.

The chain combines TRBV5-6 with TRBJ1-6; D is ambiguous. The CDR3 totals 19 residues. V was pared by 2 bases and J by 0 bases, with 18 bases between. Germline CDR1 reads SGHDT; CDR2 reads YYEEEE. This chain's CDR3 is CASSFRSVAPRSYNSPLHF. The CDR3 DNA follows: TGTGCCAGCAGCTTTCGTTCGGTCGCGCCGCGCTCCTATAATTCACCCCTCCACTTT.

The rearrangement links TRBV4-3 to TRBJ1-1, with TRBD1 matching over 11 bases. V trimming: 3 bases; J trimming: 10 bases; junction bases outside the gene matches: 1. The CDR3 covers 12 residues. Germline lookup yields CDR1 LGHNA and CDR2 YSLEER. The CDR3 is CASSHGQGAAFF. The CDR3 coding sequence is TGCGCCAGCAGCCACGGACAGGGGGCAGCTTTCTTT.

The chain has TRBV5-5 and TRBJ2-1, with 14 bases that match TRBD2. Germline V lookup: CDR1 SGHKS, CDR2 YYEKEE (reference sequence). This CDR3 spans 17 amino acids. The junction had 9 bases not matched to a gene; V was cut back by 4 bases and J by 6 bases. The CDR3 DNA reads TGTGCCAGCAGCCCAGATGGGACTAGCGGGAGTGGCAATGAGCAGTTCTTC. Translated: CASSPDGTSGSGNEQFF.

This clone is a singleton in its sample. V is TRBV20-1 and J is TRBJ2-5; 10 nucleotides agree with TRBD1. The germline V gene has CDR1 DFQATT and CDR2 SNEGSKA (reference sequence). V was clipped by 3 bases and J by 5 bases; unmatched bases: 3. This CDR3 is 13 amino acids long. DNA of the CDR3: TGCAGTGCTAGTTGGGACAGGGGCGAGACCCAGTACTTC. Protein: CSASWDRGETQYF.

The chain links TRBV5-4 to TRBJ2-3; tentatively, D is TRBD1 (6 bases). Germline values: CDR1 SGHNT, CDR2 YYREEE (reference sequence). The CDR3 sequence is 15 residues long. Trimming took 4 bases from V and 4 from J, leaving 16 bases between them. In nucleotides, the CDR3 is TGTGCCAGCAGCACGACAGGAGGCCCTTCAGATACGCAGTATTTT. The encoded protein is CASSTTGGPSDTQYF.

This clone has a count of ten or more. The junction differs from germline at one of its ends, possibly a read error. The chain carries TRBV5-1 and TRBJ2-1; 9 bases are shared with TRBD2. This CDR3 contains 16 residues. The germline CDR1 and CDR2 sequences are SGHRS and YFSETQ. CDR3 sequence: CASSFLLAGINNEQFF. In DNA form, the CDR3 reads TGTGCCAGCAGCTTCCTACTAGCGGGTATAAACAATGAGCAGTTCTTC.

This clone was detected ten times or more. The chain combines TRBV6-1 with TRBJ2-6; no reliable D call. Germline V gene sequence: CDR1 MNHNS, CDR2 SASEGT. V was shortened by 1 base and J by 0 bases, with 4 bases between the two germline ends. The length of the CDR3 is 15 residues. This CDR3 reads CASSEGNSGANVLTF. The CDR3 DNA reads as TGTGCCAGCAGTGAAGGTAACTCTGGGGCCAACGTCCTGACTTTC.

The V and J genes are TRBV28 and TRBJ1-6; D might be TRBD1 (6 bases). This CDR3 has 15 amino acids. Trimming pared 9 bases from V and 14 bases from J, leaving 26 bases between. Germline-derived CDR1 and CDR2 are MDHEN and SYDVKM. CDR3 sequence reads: CASKASGTPYPALHF. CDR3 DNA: TGTGCCAGTAAAGCCTCCGGGACACCCTACCCCGCCCTCCACTTT.